These 28 T cell receptor beta chains were all obtained from the same sample, sequenced in a study of graft-versus-host responses after intestinal transplantation. Some clones are missing from TCRdb's copy, which holds only in-frame ones; the method was immunoSEQ multiplex PCR. Here the sample spans more than 15,000 clones, about 89% being singletons. The material was bone marrow, obtained around 120 days after transplant. The receptors shown here come from a human patient who received an intestinal transplant, so some T cells may come from the graft donor.

The chain recombines TRBV4-1 with TRBJ2-5; 9 bases are a match to TRBD2. The end of the DNA aligns better with TRBJ2-7, so the J call may be wrong. CDR1 and CDR2 (germline): MGHRA, YSYEKL. The CDR3 loop spans 15 amino acids. The CDR3 loop is CASSQRLAVNYEQYF. The CDR3 DNA sequence: TGCGCCAGCAGCCAAAGACTAGCGGTTAACTACGAGCAGTACTTC.

J is TRBJ2-3 and V is TRBV5-1, with TRBD2 matching over 8 bases. This CDR3 comprises 15 residues. The J segment lost 2 bases and the V segment lost 2 bases, leaving 4 bases of the junction unmatched. Per germline, CDR1 SGHRS and CDR2 YFSETQ. CDR3 loop: CASSFTSGTTDTQYF. Written as DNA, the CDR3 is TGCGCCAGCAGCTTTACTAGCGGTACCACAGATACGCAGTATTTT. Filled out from reference TRBV5-1 and TRBJ2-3, the complete variable domain reads KAGVTQTPRYLIKTRGQQVTLSCSPISGHRSVSWYQQTPGQGLQFLFEYFSETQRNKGNFPGRFSGRQFSNSRSEMNVSTLELGDSALYLCASSFTSGTTDTQYFGPGTRLTVL.

The chain joins TRBV28 to TRBJ2-7; D is ambiguous. V was cut by 3 bases and J by 2 bases, with 8 bases left in between. The CDR3 is 13 amino acids. The germline gives CDR1 MDHEN, CDR2 SYDVKM. Here the CDR3 reads CASSLVTTYEQYF. The DNA for the CDR3 is TGTGCCAGCAGTTTGGTCACAACCTACGAGCAGTACTTC.

The chain employs TRBV7-9 and TRBJ2-7; no firm D call. The CDR3 is 15 residues long. CDR1 SEHNR and CDR2 FQNEAQ come from the germline V gene (reference sequence). V lost 1 base and J lost 3, with 13 bases in between. CDR3 in DNA: TGTGCCAGCAGCTTAGACGTCGGTTACCTCTACGAGCAGTACTTC. This encodes CASSLDVGYLYEQYF.

The chain carries TRBV29-1 and TRBJ1-1; TRBD1 agrees at 8 bases. The V gene's germline CDR1 is SQVTM and CDR2 ANQGSEA. CDR3 length: 13 residues. The trim removed 3 bases at V and 7 bases at J, leaving 7 bases unmatched. The CDR3 loop reads CSVEARTGIEAFF. The CDR3 DNA reads as TGCAGCGTTGAGGCTCGGACAGGGATTGAAGCTTTCTTT.

The rearrangement uses TRBV9 and TRBJ2-2; no definite D call. The V gene's germline CDR1 is SGDLS and CDR2 YYNGEE. The CDR3 sequence is 12 residues long. The V end was cut by 3 bases, the J end by 0 bases, with 0 bases between. CDR3 sequence (DNA): TGTGCCAGCAGCGCGAACACCGGGGAGCTGTTTTTT. Its protein is CASSANTGELFF.

The chain joins TRBV27 to TRBJ1-1; possible D gene TRBD1, 5 bases. V was pared by 0 bases and J by 5 bases, with 16 bases between. Germline V gene lookup returns CDR1 MNHEY and CDR2 SMNVEV (reference sequence). The CDR3 totals 16 residues. CDR3 bases: TGTGCCAGCAGTTTATCCGGGGGAGGGGTTGGAACTGAAGCTTTCTTT. Translated: CASSLSGGGVGTEAFF.

This clone was counted a single time. The rearrangement joins TRBV5-1 to TRBJ2-7, with D possibly being TRBD2 (5 bases). From germline, CDR1 is SGHRS and CDR2 YFSETQ. V gave up 4 bases and J gave up 10 bases, with 21 bases separating them. The CDR3 is made up of 14 amino acids. For the CDR3, the DNA is TGCGCCAGCAGCGACCCCAAAGGAGGTTTTTATCAGTACTTC. Protein: CASSDPKGGFYQYF.

V is TRBV28 and J is TRBJ1-2; D gene unclear. In germline, CDR1 is MDHEN, CDR2 SYDVKM. There are 11 residues in the CDR3. Trimming stripped 6 bases from V and 3 bases from J, with 5 bases between. DNA for the CDR3: TGTGCCAGCAGCCCAGACTATGGCTACACCTTC. Translation gives CASSPDYGYTF.

V and J are TRBV6-5 and TRBJ1-3; tentatively, D is TRBD1 (6 bases). The ends were cut back, 5 bases at V and 2 bases at J, with 13 bases in the middle. CDR3 length: 15 amino acids. Per germline, CDR1 MNHEY and CDR2 SVGAGI. CDR3 in DNA: TGTGCCAGCAGTCCGGACAGAGGGACTGGAAACACCATATATTTT. It translates to CASSPDRGTGNTIYF.

This rearrangement joins TRBV6-4 to TRBJ1-5; tentative D call: TRBD1 (5 bases). CDR3 length: 16 residues. Germline CDR1 reads MRHNA; CDR2 reads SNTAGT. Trimming took 0 bases from V and 4 from J, leaving 13 bases between them. The CDR3 nucleotides are TGTGCCAGCAGTGACTCAATAGGGGAAGGGAATCAGCCCCAGCATTTT. It is translated as CASSDSIGEGNQPQHF.

V gene TRBV9 combines with J gene TRBJ2-4; D perhaps matches TRBD2 (6 bases). The CDR3 loop spans 18 amino acids. Germline V gene sequence: CDR1 SGDLS, CDR2 YYNGEE. Trimming removed 0 bases at V and 1 base at J, with 17 bases between. The CDR3 spells CASSVGGEYRPAKNIQYF. Written as DNA, the CDR3 is TGTGCCAGCAGCGTAGGGGGGGAGTACAGACCGGCCAAAAACATTCAGTACTTC.

The genes are TRBV9 and TRBJ1-1; possibly TRBD1 for D (5 bases). The CDR3 contains 14 residues. The V and J ends lost 0 bases and 1 base respectively, with 7 bases between them. CDR1 and CDR2 (germline): SGDLS, YYNGEE. CDR3 loop: CASSVVGQNTEAFF. Here the CDR3 DNA reads TGTGCCAGCAGCGTAGTCGGACAGAACACTGAAGCTTTCTTT. Drawing the rest from reference TRBV9 and TRBJ1-1, the complete variable domain is DSGVTQTPKHLITATGQRVTLRCSPRSGDLSVYWYQQSLDQGLQFLIQYYNGEERAKGNILERFSAQQFPDLHSELNLSSLELGDSALYFCASSVVGQNTEAFFGQGTRLTVV.

The chain joins TRBV6-5 to TRBJ2-7, with a weak D call TRBD1 (6 bases). V lost 4 bases, J lost 2 bases, and 15 bases lay in between. CDR1 is MNHEY and CDR2 is SVGAGI in the germline V gene. The length of the CDR3 is 15 residues. The CDR3 region has the DNA TGTGCCAGCAGTTCGGGAACAGGGTCCACCTACGAGCAGTACTTC. Its protein is CASSSGTGSTYEQYF.

The chain carries TRBV4-2 and TRBJ2-1; 9 bases align to TRBD2. The CDR3 totals 15 residues. Germline V CDR1 and CDR2: LGHNA, YNFKEQ. J was trimmed by 3 bases and V by 4 bases; bases with no gene match: 4. CDR3 in amino acids: CASSPLAGHYNEQFF. The CDR3 DNA follows: TGTGCCAGCAGCCCCCTAGCGGGACACTACAATGAGCAGTTCTTC.

In DNA form, the CDR3 reads TGTGCCAGCAGTTCCGGGACTAGCGGGAGGTCTAGAAATGAGCAGTTCTTC. It translates to CASSSGTSGRSRNEQFF. The chain recombines TRBV28 with TRBJ2-1; TRBD2 matches 15 bases. The junction had 8 bases not matched to a gene; V was cut back by 4 bases and J by 7 bases. The V gene's germline CDR1 is MDHEN and CDR2 SYDVKM. The CDR3 has 17 amino acids.

The CDR3 is CASSPLQGNQPQHF. Here the CDR3 DNA reads TGTGCCAGCAGCCCCCTACAGGGCAATCAGCCCCAGCATTTT. The rearrangement joins TRBV7-8 to TRBJ1-5, with a tentative D call TRBD1 (5 bases). This CDR3 region has 14 residues. V gave up 5 bases and J gave up 2 bases, with 10 bases separating them. Germline V gene data show CDR1 as SGHVS and CDR2 as FQNEAQ.

This chain connects TRBV10-2 to TRBJ2-5; 10 bases match TRBD1. The CDR3 spans 14 residues. V lost 9 bases and J lost 4; bases outside the gene matches: 8. Germline CDR1 and CDR2: WSHSY and SAAADI. The DNA of the CDR3 is TGCGCCAGACCAGGGACAGGGGAGGGAGAGACCCAGTACTTC. This encodes CARPGTGEGETQYF.

The gene calls are TRBV10-1 and TRBJ2-4, with 8 bases that match TRBD1. The CDR3 consists of 15 residues. CDR1 is WNHNN and CDR2 is SYGVQD in the germline V gene (reference sequence). Losses at the gene ends were 6 bases for V and 0 bases for J; bases not matched to a gene: 4. The CDR3 spells CASRDRELAKNIQYF. DNA of the CDR3: TGCGCCAGCAGGGACAGGGAACTAGCCAAAAACATTCAGTACTTC.

The J gene is TRBJ2-3, the V gene TRBV6-4, with TRBD2 as a possible D gene (6 bases). In germline, CDR1 is MRHNA, CDR2 SNTAGT. The CDR3 runs to 14 residues. The germline V and J ends were trimmed by 4 bases and 4 bases, with 12 bases remaining between them. CDR3: CASSGGDPADTQYF. CDR3 sequence (DNA): TGTGCCAGCAGTGGCGGGGATCCTGCAGATACGCAGTATTTT.

The V call is TRBV12-2, the J call TRBJ2-3; the D segment call TRBD2 is taken from the table without a DNA check. TRBV12-2 constitutes a pseudogene. This CDR3 comprises 20 residues. CDR3 in amino acids: CASRPEGPVPRNYSTDTQYF. As DNA, the CDR3 is TGTGCAAGTCGACCAGAGGGCCCCGTTCCGAGGAACTATAGCACAGATACGCAGTATTTT.

The CDR3 bases are TGCGCCAGCAGCTTTACTAGCGGGAGGGGTTACAATGAGCAGTTCTTC. It translates to CASSFTSGRGYNEQFF. The chain uses TRBV5-1 and TRBJ2-1; 13 bases align to TRBD2. V lost 2 bases, J lost 4 bases, and 3 bases stayed unmatched. The CDR3 has 16 residues. In germline, CDR1 is SGHRS, CDR2 YFSETQ.

The chain links TRBV5-6 to TRBJ1-1; 7 bases agree with TRBD1. The CDR3 is made up of 15 amino acids. From germline, CDR1 is SGHDT and CDR2 YYEEEE. Unmatched junction bases numbered 5, after V lost 3 bases and J lost 0 bases. For the CDR3, the DNA is TGTGCCAGCAGCTGGGACAGTTCTATGAACACTGAAGCTTTCTTT. Translating gives CASSWDSSMNTEAFF.

The chain has TRBV13 and TRBJ2-7; 9 bases line up with TRBD2. This CDR3 contains 12 residues. CDR1 PRHDT and CDR2 FYEKMQ come from the germline V gene (reference sequence). V lost 9 bases and J lost 5; bases outside the gene matches: 5. The CDR3 sequence is CASGLASHEQYF. The CDR3 DNA follows: TGTGCCAGTGGACTAGCGTCCCACGAGCAGTACTTC.

The V and J genes are TRBV2 and TRBJ1-5, with a tentative D call TRBD1 (5 bases). Trimming shortened V by 7 bases and J by 5 bases, and 15 bases separated the two germline ends. Germline loops: CDR1 SNHLY, CDR2 FYNNEI. This CDR3 has 14 amino acids. CDR3 protein: CASTSGGGYQPQHF. For the CDR3, the DNA is TGTGCCAGCACCTCCGGCGGGGGTTATCAGCCCCAGCATTTT.

This chain links TRBV9 with TRBJ2-7; 10 nucleotides line up with TRBD1. CDR3 size: 15 residues. Per germline, CDR1 SGDLS and CDR2 YYNGEE. The J segment lost 2 bases and the V segment lost 3 bases, leaving 5 bases of the junction unmatched. The DNA for the CDR3 is TGTGCCAGCAGCGCCCGGACAGGGGGTACCTACGAGCAGTACTTC. This codes for CASSARTGGTYEQYF. The whole variable domain, remainder taken from reference TRBV9 and TRBJ2-7, is DSGVTQTPKHLITATGQRVTLRCSPRSGDLSVYWYQQSLDQGLQFLIQYYNGEERAKGNILERFSAQQFPDLHSELNLSSLELGDSALYFCASSARTGGTYEQYFGPGTRLTVT.

V and J are TRBV28 and TRBJ1-3; tentatively, D is TRBD1 (5 bases). There are 16 residues in the CDR3. The V end lost 5 bases, the J end lost 0 bases, and 14 bases lay between the germline ends. Germline values: CDR1 MDHEN, CDR2 SYDVKM. The chain's CDR3 is CASSDPTVFSGNTIYF. The CDR3 nucleotides read TGTGCCAGCAGTGACCCGACAGTCTTCTCTGGAAACACCATATATTTT. The whole variable domain, filled in from reference TRBV28 and TRBJ1-3, reads DVKVTQSSRYLVKRTGEKVFLECVQDMDHENMFWYRQDPGLGLRLIYFSYDVKMKEKGDIPEGYSVSREKKERFSLILESASTNQTSMYLCASSDPTVFSGNTIYFGEGSWLTVV.

This chain uses TRBV7-8 with TRBJ1-6; D call uncertain. The CDR3 is 15 amino acids. V lost 5 bases, J lost 7 bases, and 15 bases lay in between. Germline-derived CDR1 and CDR2 are SGHVS and FQNEAQ. CDR3 bases: TGTGCCAGCAGCCCCCGTGTGGTCTTCAATTCACCCCTCCACTTT. It codes for CASSPRVVFNSPLHF.